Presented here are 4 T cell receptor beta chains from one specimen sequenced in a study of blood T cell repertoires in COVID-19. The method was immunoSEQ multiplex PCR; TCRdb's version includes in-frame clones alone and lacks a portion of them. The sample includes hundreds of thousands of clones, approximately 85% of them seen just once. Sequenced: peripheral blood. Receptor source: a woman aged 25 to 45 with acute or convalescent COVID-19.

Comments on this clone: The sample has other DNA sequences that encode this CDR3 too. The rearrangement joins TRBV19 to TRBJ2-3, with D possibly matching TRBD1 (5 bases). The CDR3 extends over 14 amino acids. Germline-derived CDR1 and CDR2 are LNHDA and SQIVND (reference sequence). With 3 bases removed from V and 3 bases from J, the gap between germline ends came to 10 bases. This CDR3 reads CASSIAGHTDTQYF. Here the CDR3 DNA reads TGTGCCAGTAGTATCGCCGGACATACAGATACGCAGTATTTT.

CDR3 coding DNA: TGTGCCAGCAGTGAATCGGCGACCGCGGGGGCCCAGTACTTC. Translation gives CASSESATAGAQYF. The J gene is TRBJ2-5, the V gene TRBV25-1; 7 bases are shared with TRBD2. Looked up from germline, CDR1 is MGHDK and CDR2 is SYGVNS. The CDR3 has 14 residues. V dropped 1 base and J dropped 9; count of bases not matched to a gene: 8.

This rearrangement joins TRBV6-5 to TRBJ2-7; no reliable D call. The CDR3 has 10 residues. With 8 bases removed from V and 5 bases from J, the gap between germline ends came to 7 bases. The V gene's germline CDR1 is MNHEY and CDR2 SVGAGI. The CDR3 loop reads CASVRNEQYF. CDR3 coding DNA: TGTGCCAGCGTGAGGAACGAGCAGTACTTC.

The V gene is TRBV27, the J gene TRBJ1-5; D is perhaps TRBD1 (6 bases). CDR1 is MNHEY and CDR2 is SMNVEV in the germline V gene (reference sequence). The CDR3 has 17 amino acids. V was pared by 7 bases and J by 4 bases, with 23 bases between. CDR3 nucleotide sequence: TGTGCCAGCACTTACCCGCGGACAGATAACTTAAATCAGCCCCAGCATTTT. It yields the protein CASTYPRTDNLNQPQHF.